The 12 T cell receptor beta chains in this list originate from one sample, sequenced in a study of T cell repertoires in cytomegalovirus infection. TCRdb reprocessed the reads via MiXCR and lists one record per CDR3 protein. Among hundreds of thousands of distinct CDR3 sequences listed, less than 40% were seen once. The sequenced sample was PBMCs. The receptors shown here come from a human donor in good health (CMV status not recorded). Some clones in this sample may be carry-over from other donors' samples.

The chain links TRBV7-2 to TRBJ1-1, with D possibly matching TRBD1 (6 bases). CDR3 length equals 14 residues. Trimming left V 5 bases short and J 2 bases short, with 12 bases between. The germline CDR1 and CDR2 sequences are SGHTA and FQGNSA. CDR3: CASSTYRANTEAFF. CDR3 nucleotide sequence: TGTGCCAGCAGCACCTACAGGGCTAACACTGAAGCTTTCTTT.

V usage is TRBV14 and J usage is TRBJ1-5; 8 positions agree with TRBD1. The ends lost 0 bases at V and 1 base at J; junction bases unmatched: 14. Germline V gene data show CDR1 as SGHDN and CDR2 as FVKESK. The CDR3 extends over 20 amino acids. This CDR3 reads CASSQDPPDRAGGSNQPQHF. The CDR3 nucleotides read TGTGCCAGCAGCCAAGACCCTCCGGACAGGGCGGGGGGGAGCAATCAGCCCCAGCATTTT. Combining the CDR3 with reference TRBV14 and TRBJ1-5 gives the whole variable domain EAGVTQFPSHSVIEKGQTVTLRCDPISGHDNLYWYRRVMGKEIKFLLHFVKESKQDESGMPNNRFLAERTGGTYSTLKVQPAELEDSGVYFCASSQDPPDRAGGSNQPQHFGDGTRLSIL.

This clonotype was detected a few times. The rearrangement links TRBV11-1 to TRBJ2-1; 7 bases are a match to TRBD2. This CDR3 has 17 amino acids. Germline V lookup: CDR1 SGHAT, CDR2 FQDESV (reference sequence). V shed 5 bases, J shed 0 bases, and the junction held 10 bases outside the gene matches. CDR3 DNA: TGTGCCAGCAGCAATGGGTACGGCGGGAGCTCCTACAATGAGCAGTTCTTC. It is translated as CASSNGYGGSSYNEQFF.

The V and J genes are TRBV20-1 and TRBJ1-6; 8 nucleotides match TRBD1. CDR3 length: 17 residues. Germline assignment: CDR1 DFQATT and CDR2 SNEGSKA (reference sequence). Trimming removed 4 bases from V and 0 bases from J; junction bases left unmatched: 8. CDR3: CSAIGTGTSSYNSPLHF. In DNA, the CDR3 is TGCAGTGCTATTGGGACAGGAACGAGCTCCTATAATTCACCCCTCCACTTT.

The sample holds a few counts of this clonotype. This CDR3 reads CASSPHPGVGYTF. The CDR3 DNA reads TGTGCCAGCAGCCCCCATCCGGGGGTGGGCTACACCTTC. The chain combines TRBV2 with TRBJ1-2; a possible D gene is TRBD1 (5 bases). V was pared by 6 bases and J by 8 bases, with 16 bases between. CDR1 is SNHLY, CDR2 FYNNEI, per germline. This CDR3 region has 13 residues. Full variable domain (outside the CDR3, taken from reference TRBV2 and TRBJ1-2): EPEVTQTPSHQVTQMGQEVILRCVPISNHLYFYWYRQILGQKVEFLVSFYNNEISEKSEIFDDQFSVERPDGSNFTLKIRSTKLEDSAMYFCASSPHPGVGYTFGSGTRLTVV.

This sequence joins TRBV11-2 and TRBJ1-3; unclear D gene. From germline, CDR1 is SGHAT and CDR2 FQNNGV. V was cut by 2 bases and J by 11 bases, with 19 bases left in between. The CDR3 is made up of 15 amino acids. The CDR3 loop reads CASSLRAEVSGAIYF. The DNA for the CDR3 is TGTGCCAGCAGCTTACGGGCCGAGGTGTCGGGAGCCATATATTTT. Drawing the rest from reference TRBV11-2 and TRBJ1-3, the complete variable domain is EAGVAQSPRYKIIEKRQSVAFWCNPISGHATLYWYQQILGQGPKLLIQFQNNGVVDDSQLPKDRFSAERLKGVDSTLKIQPAKLEDSAVYLCASSLRAEVSGAIYFGEGSWLTVV.

The chain couples TRBV12-3 or TRBV12-4 to TRBJ1-1; perhaps TRBD1 as D (5 bases). The V gene lost 5 bases and the J gene lost 5 bases, with 15 bases spanning the gap. The CDR3 extends over 14 amino acids. CDR3 sequence (DNA): TGTGCCAGCAGTATCCGTGGGGGAAGTACTGAAGCTTTCTTT. This sequence encodes CASSIRGGSTEAFF.

In the case of this clonotype: A read error may be the cause here, since a much bigger clone is one base away. The chain carries TRBV6-8 and TRBJ1-1, with D hard to call. CDR3 length equals 14 residues. Germline assignment: CDR1 MNHGY and CDR2 SAAAGT. CDR3 nucleotide sequence: TGTGCCAGCAGTTACTCCACAGCGGCCACTGAATCTTTCTTT. This sequence encodes CASSYSTAATESFF.

The chain combines TRBV2 with TRBJ1-6, with unresolved D. The CDR3 length is 17 residues. Germline assignment: CDR1 SNHLY and CDR2 FYNNEI. With 2 bases removed from V and 10 bases from J, the gap between germline ends came to 21 bases. The DNA for the CDR3 is TGTGCCAGCAGTGAAATAGCTGTAGAGCGGCTCGGGTCACCCCTCCACTTT. This codes for CASSEIAVERLGSPLHF.

This rearrangement joins TRBV12-3 or TRBV12-4 to TRBJ2-3; D not certain. This CDR3 is 12 amino acids long. Trimming cost V 6 bases and J 6 bases, with 10 bases left between them. CDR3 protein: CASRTRGDTQYF. The CDR3 nucleotides are TGTGCCAGCAGGACGCGTGGGGATACGCAGTATTTT.

This clonotype was seen a few times. This sequence joins TRBV7-9 and TRBJ1-2; D might be TRBD1 (5 bases). Trimming shortened V by 1 base and J by 8 bases, and 20 bases separated the two germline ends. The CDR3 spans 16 residues. Germline CDR1 SEHNR, CDR2 FQNEAQ (reference sequence). CDR3 sequence reads: CASSLDSWQGGYGYTF. Here the CDR3 DNA reads TGTGCCAGCAGCTTAGACTCCTGGCAGGGAGGTTACGGCTACACCTTC. The full variable domain, its missing parts supplied by reference TRBV7-9 and TRBJ1-2, is DTGVSQNPRHKITKRGQNVTFRCDPISEHNRLYWYRQTLGQGPEFLTYFQNEAQLEKSRLLSDRFSAERPKGSFSTLEIQRTEQGDSAMYLCASSLDSWQGGYGYTFGSGTRLTVV.

This chain connects TRBV12-3 or TRBV12-4 to TRBJ1-5; D unclear. Trimming removed 4 bases from V and 7 bases from J, with 8 bases in between. The CDR3 is 12 amino acids. The CDR3 DNA follows: TGTGCCAGCAGTTCCCCGTCCCAGCCCCAGCATTTT. As protein: CASSSPSQPQHF.